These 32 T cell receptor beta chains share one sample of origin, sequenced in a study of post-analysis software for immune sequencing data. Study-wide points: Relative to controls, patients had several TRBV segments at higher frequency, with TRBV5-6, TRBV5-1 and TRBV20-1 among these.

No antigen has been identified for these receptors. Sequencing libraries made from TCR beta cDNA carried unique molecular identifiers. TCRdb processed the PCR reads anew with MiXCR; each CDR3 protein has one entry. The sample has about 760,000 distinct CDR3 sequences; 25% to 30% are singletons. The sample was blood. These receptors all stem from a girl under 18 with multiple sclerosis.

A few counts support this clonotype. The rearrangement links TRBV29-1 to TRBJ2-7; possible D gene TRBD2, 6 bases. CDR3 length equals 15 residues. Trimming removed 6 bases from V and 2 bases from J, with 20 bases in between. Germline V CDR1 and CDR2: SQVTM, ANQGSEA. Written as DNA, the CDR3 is TGCAGCGTCATGACTAGGGCGGCAGAGGCCTACGAGCAGTACTTC. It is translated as CSVMTRAAEAYEQYF.

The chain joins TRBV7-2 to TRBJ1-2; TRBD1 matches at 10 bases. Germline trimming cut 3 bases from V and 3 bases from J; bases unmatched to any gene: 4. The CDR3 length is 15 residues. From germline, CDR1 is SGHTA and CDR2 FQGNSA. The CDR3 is CASSFAGTGDYGYTF. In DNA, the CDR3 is TGTGCCAGCAGCTTCGCCGGGACAGGGGACTATGGCTACACCTTC. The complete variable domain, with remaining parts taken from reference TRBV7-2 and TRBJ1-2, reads GAGVSQSPSNKVTEKGKDVELRCDPISGHTALYWYRQSLGQGLEFLIYFQGNSAPDKSGLPSDRFSAERTGGSVSTLTIQRTQQEDSAVYLCASSFAGTGDYGYTFGSGTRLTVV.

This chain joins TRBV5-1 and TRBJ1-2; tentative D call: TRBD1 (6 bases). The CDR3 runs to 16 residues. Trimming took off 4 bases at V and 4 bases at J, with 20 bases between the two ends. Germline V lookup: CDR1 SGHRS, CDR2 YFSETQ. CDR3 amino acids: CASSPAQGQSVYGYTF. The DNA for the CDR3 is TGCGCCAGCAGCCCTGCACAAGGACAGTCGGTCTATGGCTACACCTTC.

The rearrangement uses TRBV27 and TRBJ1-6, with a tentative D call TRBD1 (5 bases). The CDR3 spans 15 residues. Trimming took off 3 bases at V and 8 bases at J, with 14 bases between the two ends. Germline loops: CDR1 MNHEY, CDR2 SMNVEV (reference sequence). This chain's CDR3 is CASSFSGGAHSPLHF. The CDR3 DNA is TGTGCCAGCAGTTTTAGTGGAGGGGCTCATTCACCCCTCCACTTT.

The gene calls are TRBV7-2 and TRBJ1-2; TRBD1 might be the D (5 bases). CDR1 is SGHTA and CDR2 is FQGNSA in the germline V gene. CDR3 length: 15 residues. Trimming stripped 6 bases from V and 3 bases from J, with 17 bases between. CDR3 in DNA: TGTGCCAGCAGATCTTTTGGGGACGCCCACTATGGCTACACCTTC. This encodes CASRSFGDAHYGYTF.

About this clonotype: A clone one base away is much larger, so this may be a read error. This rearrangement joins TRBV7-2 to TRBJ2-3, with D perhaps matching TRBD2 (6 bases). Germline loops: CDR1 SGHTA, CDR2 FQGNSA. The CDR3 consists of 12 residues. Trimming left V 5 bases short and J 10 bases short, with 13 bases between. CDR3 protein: CASSPWGDAQYF. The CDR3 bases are TGTGCCAGCAGCCCCTGGGGGGATGCGCAGTATTTT.

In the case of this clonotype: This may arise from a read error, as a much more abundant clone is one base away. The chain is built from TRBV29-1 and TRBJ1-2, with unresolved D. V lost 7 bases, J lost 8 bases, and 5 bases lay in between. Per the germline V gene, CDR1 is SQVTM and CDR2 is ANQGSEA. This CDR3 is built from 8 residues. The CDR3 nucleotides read TGCAGCGCTTTGGGCTACACCTTC. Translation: CSALGYTF. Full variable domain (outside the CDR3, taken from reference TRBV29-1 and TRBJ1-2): SAVISQKPSRDICQRGTSLTIQCQVDSQVTMMFWYRQQPGQSLTLIATANQGSEATYESGFVIDKFPISRPNLTFSTLTVSNMSPEDSSIYLCSALGYTFGSGTRLTVV.

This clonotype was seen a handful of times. The CDR3 coding sequence is TGTGCCAGCGGCCCCGGACTAGCGGGGGGGCGGTTTCACAATGAGCAGTTCTTC. Residues: CASGPGLAGGRFHNEQFF. This chain connects TRBV7-2 to TRBJ2-1, with 15 bases identical to TRBD2. This CDR3 is built from 18 residues. Germline-derived CDR1 and CDR2 are SGHTA and FQGNSA. V shed 8 bases, J shed 5 bases, and the junction held 13 bases outside the gene matches. Full variable domain (rest looked up from reference TRBV7-2 and TRBJ2-1): GAGVSQSPSNKVTEKGKDVELRCDPISGHTALYWYRQSLGQGLEFLIYFQGNSAPDKSGLPSDRFSAERTGGSVSTLTIQRTQQEDSAVYLCASGPGLAGGRFHNEQFFGPGTRLTVL.

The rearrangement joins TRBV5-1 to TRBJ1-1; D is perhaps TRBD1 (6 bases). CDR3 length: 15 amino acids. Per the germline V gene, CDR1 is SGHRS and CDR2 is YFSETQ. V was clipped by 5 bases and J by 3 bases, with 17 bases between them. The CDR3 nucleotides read TGCGCCAGCAGGGCCTCACAGGGATCGCACACTGAAGCTTTCTTT. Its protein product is CASRASQGSHTEAFF.

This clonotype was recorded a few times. The CDR3 DNA follows: TGCAGCGCGGGCCTTTGGGACGAGCAGTACTTC. Amino acids: CSAGLWDEQYF. V usage is TRBV29-1 and J usage is TRBJ2-7; D unclear. Germline V gene data show CDR1 as SQVTM and CDR2 as ANQGSEA. V lost 7 bases to trimming and J lost 5 bases, with 12 bases between them. This CDR3 comprises 11 residues.

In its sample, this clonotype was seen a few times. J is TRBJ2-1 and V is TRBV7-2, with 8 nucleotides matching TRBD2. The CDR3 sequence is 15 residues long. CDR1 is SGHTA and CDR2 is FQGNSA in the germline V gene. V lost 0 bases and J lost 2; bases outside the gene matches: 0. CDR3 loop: CASSLAAGAYNEQFF. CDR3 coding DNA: TGTGCCAGCAGCTTAGCAGCGGGAGCCTACAATGAGCAGTTCTTC.

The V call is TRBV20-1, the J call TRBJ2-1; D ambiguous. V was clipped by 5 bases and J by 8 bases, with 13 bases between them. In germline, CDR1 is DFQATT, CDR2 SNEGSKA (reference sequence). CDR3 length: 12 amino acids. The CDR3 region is CSAQPSLHEQFF. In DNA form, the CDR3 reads TGCAGTGCTCAGCCCTCGTTACATGAGCAGTTCTTC.

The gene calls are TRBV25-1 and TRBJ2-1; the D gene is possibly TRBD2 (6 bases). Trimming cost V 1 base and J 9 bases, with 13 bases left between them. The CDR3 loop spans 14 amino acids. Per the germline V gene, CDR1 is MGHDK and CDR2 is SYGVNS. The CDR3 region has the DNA TGTGCCAGCAGTGAATGGGAAGGGGAGGCTGAGCAGTTCTTC. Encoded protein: CASSEWEGEAEQFF.

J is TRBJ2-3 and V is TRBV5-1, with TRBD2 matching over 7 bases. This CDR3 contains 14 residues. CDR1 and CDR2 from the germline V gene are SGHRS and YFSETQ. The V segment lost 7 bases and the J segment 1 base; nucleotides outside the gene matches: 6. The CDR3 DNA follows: TGCGCCAGCGGCGGACGGGGGGGCACAGATACGCAGTATTTT. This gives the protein CASGGRGGTDTQYF.

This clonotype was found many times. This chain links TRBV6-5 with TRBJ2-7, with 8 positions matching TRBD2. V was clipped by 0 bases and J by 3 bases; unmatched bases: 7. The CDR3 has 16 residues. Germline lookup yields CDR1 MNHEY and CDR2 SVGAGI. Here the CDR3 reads CASSYSRAGVGYEQYF. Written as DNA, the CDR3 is TGTGCCAGCAGTTACTCAAGAGCGGGAGTGGGCTACGAGCAGTACTTC.

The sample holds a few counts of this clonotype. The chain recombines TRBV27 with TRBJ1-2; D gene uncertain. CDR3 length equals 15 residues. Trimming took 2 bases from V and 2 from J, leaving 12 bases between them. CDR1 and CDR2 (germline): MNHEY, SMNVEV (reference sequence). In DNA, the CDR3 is TGTGCCAGCAGTTTAGGGTACAGTCGGAACTATGGCTACACCTTC. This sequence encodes CASSLGYSRNYGYTF.

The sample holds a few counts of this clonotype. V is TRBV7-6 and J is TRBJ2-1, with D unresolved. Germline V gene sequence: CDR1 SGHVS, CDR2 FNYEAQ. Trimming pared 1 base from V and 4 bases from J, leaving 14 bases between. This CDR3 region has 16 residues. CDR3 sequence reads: CASSLVGIYSYNEQFF. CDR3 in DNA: TGTGCCAGCAGCTTAGTAGGGATCTATTCATACAATGAGCAGTTCTTC.

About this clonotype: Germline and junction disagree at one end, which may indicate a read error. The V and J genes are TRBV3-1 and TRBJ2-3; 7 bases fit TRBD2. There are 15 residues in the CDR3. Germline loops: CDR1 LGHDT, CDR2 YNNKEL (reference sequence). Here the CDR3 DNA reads TGTGCCAGCAGCCAAGGCGGGGGTGTCACAGATGCGCAGTATTTT. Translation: CASSQGGGVTDAQYF.

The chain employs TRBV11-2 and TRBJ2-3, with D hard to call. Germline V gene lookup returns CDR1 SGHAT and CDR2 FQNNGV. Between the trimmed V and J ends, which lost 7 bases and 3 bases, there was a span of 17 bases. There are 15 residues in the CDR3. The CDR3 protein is CASTVGLRVTDTQYF. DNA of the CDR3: TGTGCCAGCACCGTCGGCCTACGGGTGACAGATACGCAGTATTTT.

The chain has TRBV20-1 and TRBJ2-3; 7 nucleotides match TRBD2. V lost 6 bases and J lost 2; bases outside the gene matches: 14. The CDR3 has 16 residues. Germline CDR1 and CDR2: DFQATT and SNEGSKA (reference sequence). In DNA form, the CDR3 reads TGCAGTGCCACCCTCCTTAGCGGGCTATCCACAGATACGCAGTATTTT. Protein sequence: CSATLLSGLSTDTQYF.

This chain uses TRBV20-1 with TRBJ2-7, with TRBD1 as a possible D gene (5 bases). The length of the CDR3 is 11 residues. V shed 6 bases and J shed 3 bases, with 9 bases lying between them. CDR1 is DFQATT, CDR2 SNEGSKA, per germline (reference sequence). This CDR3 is CSATTDYEQYF. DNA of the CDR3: TGCAGTGCCACGACAGACTACGAGCAGTACTTC.

The CDR3 loop reads CASSLVGGSGSYVEQYF. CDR3 nucleotides: TGTGCCAGCAGCTTAGTGGGGGGTAGCGGGAGTTACGTCGAGCAGTACTTC. The gene calls are TRBV7-2 and TRBJ2-5; TRBD2 matches 9 bases. The J call may be incorrect, as the DNA end agrees better with TRBJ2-7. Germline V lookup: CDR1 SGHTA, CDR2 FQGNSA. There are 17 residues in the CDR3.

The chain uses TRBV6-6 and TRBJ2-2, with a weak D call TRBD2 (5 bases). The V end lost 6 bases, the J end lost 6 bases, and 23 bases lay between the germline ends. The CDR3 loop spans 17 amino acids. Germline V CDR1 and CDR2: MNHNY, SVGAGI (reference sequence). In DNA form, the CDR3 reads TGTGCCAGCAGGGTTCCGAACGCCGGACCGGGGTCCGGGGAGCTGTTTTTT. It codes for CASRVPNAGPGSGELFF.

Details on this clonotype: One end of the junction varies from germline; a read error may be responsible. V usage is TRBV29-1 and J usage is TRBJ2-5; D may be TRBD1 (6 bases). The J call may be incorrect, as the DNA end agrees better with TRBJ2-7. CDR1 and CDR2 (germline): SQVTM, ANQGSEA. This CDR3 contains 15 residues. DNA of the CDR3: TGCAACGTTGAAACTATGGGACAACCACGTCCCGAGCAGTACTTC. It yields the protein CNVETMGQPRPEQYF.

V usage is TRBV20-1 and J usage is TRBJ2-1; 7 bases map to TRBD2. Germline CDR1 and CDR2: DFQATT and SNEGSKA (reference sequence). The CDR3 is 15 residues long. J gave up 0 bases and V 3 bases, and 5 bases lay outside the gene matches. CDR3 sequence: CSASKIAGSYNEQFF. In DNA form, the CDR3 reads TGCAGTGCTAGTAAAATAGCGGGCTCCTACAATGAGCAGTTCTTC.

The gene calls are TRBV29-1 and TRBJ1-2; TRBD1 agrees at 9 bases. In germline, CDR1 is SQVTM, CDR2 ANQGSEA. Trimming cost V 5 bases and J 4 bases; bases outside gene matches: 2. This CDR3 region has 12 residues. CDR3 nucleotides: TGCAGCGTTTGGGACAGGGTCTATGGCTACACCTTC. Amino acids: CSVWDRVYGYTF. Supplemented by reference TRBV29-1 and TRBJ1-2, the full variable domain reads SAVISQKPSRDICQRGTSLTIQCQVDSQVTMMFWYRQQPGQSLTLIATANQGSEATYESGFVIDKFPISRPNLTFSTLTVSNMSPEDSSIYLCSVWDRVYGYTFGSGTRLTVV.

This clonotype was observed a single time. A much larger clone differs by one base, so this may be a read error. Here the CDR3 reads CSVRYSYNEQFF. CDR3 DNA: TGCAGCGTCAGGTACTCCTACAATGAGCAGTTCTTC. The V call is TRBV29-1, the J call TRBJ2-1; D ambiguous. V was clipped by 6 bases and J by 0 bases, with 6 bases between them. The CDR3 sequence is 12 residues long. CDR1 is SQVTM and CDR2 is ANQGSEA in the germline V gene.

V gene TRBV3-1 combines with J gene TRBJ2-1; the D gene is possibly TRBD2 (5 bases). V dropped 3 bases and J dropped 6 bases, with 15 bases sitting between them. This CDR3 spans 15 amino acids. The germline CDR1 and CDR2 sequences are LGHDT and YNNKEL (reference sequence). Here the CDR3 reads CASSHPGVVSNEQFF. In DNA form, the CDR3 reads TGTGCCAGCAGCCATCCCGGGGTCGTAAGCAATGAGCAGTTCTTC.

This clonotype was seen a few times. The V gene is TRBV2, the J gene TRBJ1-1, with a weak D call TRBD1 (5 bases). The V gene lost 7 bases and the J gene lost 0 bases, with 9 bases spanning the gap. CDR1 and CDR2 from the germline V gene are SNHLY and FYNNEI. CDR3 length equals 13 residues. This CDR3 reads CASKAGLNTEAFF. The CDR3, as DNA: TGTGCCAGCAAGGCAGGGCTGAACACTGAAGCTTTCTTT.

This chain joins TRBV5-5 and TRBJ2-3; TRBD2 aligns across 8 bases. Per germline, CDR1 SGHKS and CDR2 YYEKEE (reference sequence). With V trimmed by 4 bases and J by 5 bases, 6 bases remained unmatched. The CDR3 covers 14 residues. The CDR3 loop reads CASSRGGTRDTQYF. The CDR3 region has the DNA TGTGCCAGCAGCCGGGGGGGGACCCGAGATACGCAGTATTTT.

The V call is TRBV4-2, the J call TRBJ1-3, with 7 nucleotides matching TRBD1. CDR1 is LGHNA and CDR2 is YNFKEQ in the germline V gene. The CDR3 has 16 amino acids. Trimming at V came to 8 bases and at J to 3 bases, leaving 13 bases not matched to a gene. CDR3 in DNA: TGTGCCAGCGTTGATAGACAGGGTCGGAATGGAAACACCATATATTTT. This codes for CASVDRQGRNGNTIYF.

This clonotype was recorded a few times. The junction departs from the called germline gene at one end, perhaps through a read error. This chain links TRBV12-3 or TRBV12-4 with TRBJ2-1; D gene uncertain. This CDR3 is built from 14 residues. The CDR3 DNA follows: TGTGCCTGCAGTTTGATGAGCCTCTACAATGAGCAGTTCTTC. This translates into CACSLMSLYNEQFF.